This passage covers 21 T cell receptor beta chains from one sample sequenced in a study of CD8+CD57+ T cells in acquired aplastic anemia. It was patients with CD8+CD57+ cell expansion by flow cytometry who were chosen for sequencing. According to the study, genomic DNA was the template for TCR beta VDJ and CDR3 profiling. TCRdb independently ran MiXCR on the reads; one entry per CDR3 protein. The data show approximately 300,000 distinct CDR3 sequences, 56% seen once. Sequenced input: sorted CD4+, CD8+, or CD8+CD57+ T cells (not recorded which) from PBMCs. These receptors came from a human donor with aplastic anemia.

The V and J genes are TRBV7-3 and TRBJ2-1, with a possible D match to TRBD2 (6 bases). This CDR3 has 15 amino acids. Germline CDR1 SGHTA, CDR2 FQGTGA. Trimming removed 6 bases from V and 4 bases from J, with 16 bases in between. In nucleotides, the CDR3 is TGTGCCAGCAGTTTGCCGGGGGATGGATACAATGAGCAGTTCTTC. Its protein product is CASSLPGDGYNEQFF. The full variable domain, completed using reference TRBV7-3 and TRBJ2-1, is GAGVSQTPSNKVTEKGKYVELRCDPISGHTALYWYRQSLGQGPEFLIYFQGTGAADDSGLPNDRFFAVRPEGSVSTLKIQRTERGDSAVYLCASSLPGDGYNEQFFGPGTRLTVL.

The CDR3 reads CATSRGAGQGARTGNTIYF. The CDR3 DNA reads as TGTGCCACCAGCAGAGGAGCGGGACAGGGGGCTCGTACTGGAAACACCATATATTTT. The gene calls are TRBV15 and TRBJ1-3; TRBD1 matches 12 bases. The CDR3 contains 19 residues. Germline lookup yields CDR1 LNHNV and CDR2 YYDKDF (reference sequence). V shed 1 base, J shed 2 bases, and the junction held 9 bases outside the gene matches.

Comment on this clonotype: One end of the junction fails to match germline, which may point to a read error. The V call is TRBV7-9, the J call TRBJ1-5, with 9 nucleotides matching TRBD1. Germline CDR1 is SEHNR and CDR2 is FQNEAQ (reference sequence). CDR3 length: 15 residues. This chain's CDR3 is CASSHLGTGNQPQHF. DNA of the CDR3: TGCGCCAGCAGCCACCTAGGGACAGGGAATCAGCCCCAGCATTTT.

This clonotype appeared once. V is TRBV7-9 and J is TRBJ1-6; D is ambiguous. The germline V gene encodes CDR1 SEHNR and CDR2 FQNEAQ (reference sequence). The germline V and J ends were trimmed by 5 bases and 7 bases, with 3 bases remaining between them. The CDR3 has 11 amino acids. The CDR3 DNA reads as TGTGCCAGCAGCCGGAATTCACCCCTCCACTTT. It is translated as CASSRNSPLHF.

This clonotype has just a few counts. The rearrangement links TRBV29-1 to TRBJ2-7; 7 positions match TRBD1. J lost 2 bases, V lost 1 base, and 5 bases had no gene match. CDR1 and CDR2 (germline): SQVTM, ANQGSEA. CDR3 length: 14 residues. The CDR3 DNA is TGCAGCGTTGAAGTTCCGGGACAGACCTACGAGCAGTACTTC. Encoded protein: CSVEVPGQTYEQYF.

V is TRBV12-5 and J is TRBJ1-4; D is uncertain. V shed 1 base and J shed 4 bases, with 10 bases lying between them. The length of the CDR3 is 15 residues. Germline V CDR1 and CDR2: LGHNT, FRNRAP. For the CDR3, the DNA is TGTGCTAGTGGTTTGGGGACGAACTATAATGAAAAACTGTTTTTT. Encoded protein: CASGLGTNYNEKLFF.

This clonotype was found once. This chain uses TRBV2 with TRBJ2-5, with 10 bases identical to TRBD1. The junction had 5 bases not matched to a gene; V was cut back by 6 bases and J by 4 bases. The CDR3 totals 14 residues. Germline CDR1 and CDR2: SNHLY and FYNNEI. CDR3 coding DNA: TGTGCCAGCAGGCCCGGGACAGGGGTAGAGACCCAGTACTTC. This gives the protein CASRPGTGVETQYF.

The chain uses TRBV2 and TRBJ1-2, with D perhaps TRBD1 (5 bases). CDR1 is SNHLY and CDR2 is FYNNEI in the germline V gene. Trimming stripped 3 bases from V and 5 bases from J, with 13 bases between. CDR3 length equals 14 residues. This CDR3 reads CASSDGGFPYGYTF. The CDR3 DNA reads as TGTGCCAGCAGTGACGGGGGGTTCCCTTATGGCTACACCTTC.

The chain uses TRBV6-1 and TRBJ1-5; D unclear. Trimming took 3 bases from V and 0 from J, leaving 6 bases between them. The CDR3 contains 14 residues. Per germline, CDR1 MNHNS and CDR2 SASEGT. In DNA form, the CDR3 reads TGTGCCAGCAGTGAGGGGTATAGCAATCAGCCCCAGCATTTT. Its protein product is CASSEGYSNQPQHF.

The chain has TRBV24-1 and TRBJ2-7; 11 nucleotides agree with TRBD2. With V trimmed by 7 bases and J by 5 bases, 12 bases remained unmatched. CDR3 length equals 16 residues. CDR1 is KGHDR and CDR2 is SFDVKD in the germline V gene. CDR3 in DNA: TGTGCCACCAGCGACTCCCTAGCGGGAGGTCGCCACGAGCAGTACTTC. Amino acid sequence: CATSDSLAGGRHEQYF.

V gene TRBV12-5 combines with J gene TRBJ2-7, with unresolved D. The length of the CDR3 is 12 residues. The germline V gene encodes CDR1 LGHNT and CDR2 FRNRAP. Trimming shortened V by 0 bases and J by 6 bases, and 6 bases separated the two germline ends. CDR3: CASGLVGIEQYF. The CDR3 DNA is TGTGCTAGTGGTTTGGTAGGTATCGAGCAGTACTTC.

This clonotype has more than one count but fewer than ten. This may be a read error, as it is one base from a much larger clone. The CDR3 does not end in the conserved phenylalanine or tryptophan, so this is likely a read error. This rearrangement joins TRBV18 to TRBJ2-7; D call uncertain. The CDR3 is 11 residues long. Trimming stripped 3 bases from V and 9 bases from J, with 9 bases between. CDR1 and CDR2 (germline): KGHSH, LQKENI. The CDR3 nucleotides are TGTGCCAGCTCACCTTTCGCTAGGCAGTACCTC. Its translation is CASSPFARQYL.

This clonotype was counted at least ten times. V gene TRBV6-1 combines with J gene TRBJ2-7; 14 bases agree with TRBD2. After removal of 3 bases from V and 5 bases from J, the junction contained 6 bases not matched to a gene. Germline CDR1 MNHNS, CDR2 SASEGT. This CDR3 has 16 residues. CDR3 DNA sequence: TGTGCCAGCAGTGAGGCCGGGACTAGCGGGAGCCACGAGCAGTACTTC. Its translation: CASSEAGTSGSHEQYF.

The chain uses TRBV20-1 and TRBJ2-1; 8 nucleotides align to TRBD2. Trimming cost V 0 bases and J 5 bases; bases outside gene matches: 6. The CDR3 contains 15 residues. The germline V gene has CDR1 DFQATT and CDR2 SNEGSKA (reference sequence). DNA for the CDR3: TGCAGTGCTAGAGATTCTAGCGGGTGGGACAATGAGCAGTTCTTC. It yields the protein CSARDSSGWDNEQFF.

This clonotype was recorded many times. The CDR3 nucleotides are TGCGCCAGCAGCTTGATGGGGGCCCCGGAGTACACTGAAGCTTTCTTT. It encodes CASSLMGAPEYTEAFF. The chain has TRBV5-1 and TRBJ1-1; the D gene is possibly TRBD1 (6 bases). Germline CDR1 is SGHRS and CDR2 is YFSETQ. With 1 base removed from V and 3 bases from J, the gap between germline ends came to 16 bases. There are 16 residues in the CDR3.

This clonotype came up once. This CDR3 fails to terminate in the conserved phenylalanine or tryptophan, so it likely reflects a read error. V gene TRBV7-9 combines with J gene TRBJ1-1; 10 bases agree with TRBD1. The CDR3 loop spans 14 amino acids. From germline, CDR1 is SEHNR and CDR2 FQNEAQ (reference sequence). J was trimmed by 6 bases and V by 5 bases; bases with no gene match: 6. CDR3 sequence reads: CASSKTGQGSEAFC. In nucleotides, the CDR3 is TGTGCCAGCAGCAAGACGGGACAGGGGTCTGAAGCTTTCTGC.

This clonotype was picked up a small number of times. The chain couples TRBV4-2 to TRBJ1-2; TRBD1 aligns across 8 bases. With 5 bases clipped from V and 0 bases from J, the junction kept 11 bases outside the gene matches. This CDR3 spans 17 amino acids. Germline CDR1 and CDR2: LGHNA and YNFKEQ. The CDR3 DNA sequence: TGTGCCAGCAGCGTACCGGGACAGGAGCTCACTAACTATGGCTACACCTTC. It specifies CASSVPGQELTNYGYTF.

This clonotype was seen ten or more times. CDR3 sequence: CASSPPGQTNTGELFF. The CDR3 DNA is TGTGCCAGCAGCCCTCCGGGACAGACGAACACCGGGGAGCTGTTTTTT. The chain carries TRBV7-9 and TRBJ2-2; 7 nucleotides line up with TRBD1. CDR3 length: 16 residues. V shed 5 bases, J shed 0 bases, and the junction held 6 bases outside the gene matches. Germline CDR1 reads SEHNR; CDR2 reads FQNEAQ (reference sequence).

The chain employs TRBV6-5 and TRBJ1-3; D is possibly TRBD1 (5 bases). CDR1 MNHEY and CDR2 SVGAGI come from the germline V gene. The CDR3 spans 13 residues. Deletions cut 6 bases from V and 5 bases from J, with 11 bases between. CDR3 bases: TGTGCCAGCAGGGGCAGGGCGAGAAACACCATATATTTT. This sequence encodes CASRGRARNTIYF.

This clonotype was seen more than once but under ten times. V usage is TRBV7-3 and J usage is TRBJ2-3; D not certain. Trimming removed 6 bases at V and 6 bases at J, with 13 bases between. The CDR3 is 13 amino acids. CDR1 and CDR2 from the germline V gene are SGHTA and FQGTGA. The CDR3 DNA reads TGTGCCAGCAGTTTCGACAAGAGGGATACGCAGTATTTT. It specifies CASSFDKRDTQYF.

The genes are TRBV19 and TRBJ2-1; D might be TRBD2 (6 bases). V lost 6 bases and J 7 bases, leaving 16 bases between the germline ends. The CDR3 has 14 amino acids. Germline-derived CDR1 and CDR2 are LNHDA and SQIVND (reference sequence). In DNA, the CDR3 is TGTGCCAGTAGAGCCCCGGGCCGGGAGAATGAGCAGTTCTTC. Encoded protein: CASRAPGRENEQFF.